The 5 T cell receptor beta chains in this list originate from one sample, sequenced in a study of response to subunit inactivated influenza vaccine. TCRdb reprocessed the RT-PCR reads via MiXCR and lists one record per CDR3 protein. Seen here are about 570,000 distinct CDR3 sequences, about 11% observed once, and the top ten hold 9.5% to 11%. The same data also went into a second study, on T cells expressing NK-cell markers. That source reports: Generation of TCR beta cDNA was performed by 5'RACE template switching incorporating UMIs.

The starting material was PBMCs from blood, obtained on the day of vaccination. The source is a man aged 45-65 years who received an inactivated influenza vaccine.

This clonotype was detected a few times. The CDR3 DNA is TGCGCCAGCAGCTTGGGGGACAGGTTTACCGGGGAGCTGTTTTTT. Its protein is CASSLGDRFTGELFF. This chain joins TRBV5-1 and TRBJ2-2; 8 bases match TRBD1. The germline gives CDR1 SGHRS, CDR2 YFSETQ. V trimming: 0 bases; J trimming: 5 bases; junction bases outside the gene matches: 3. CDR3 size: 15 residues.

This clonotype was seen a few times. CDR3 sequence (DNA): TGTGCCAGCAGTTTAGGTCAGGGGCTTTTGAAGACCCAGTACTTC. Its protein is CASSLGQGLLKTQYF. This chain connects TRBV27 to TRBJ2-5, with D possibly being TRBD1 (6 bases). CDR1 and CDR2 (germline): MNHEY, SMNVEV (reference sequence). The CDR3 has 15 amino acids. Deletions cut 2 bases from V and 6 bases from J, with 16 bases between.

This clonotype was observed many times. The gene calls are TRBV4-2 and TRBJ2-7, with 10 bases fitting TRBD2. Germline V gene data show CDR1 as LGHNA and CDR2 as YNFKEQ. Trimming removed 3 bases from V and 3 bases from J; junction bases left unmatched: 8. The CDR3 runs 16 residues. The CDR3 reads CASSQDMGLASYEQYF. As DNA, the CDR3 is TGTGCCAGCAGCCAGGATATGGGACTAGCGAGCTACGAGCAGTACTTC.

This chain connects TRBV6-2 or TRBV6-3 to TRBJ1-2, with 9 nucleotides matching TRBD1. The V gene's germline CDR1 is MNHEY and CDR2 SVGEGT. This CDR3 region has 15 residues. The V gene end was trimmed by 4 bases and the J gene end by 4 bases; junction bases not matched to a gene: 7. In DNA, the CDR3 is TGTGCCAGCAGTTGGGAACAGGGGGCGTTCTATGGCTACACCTTC. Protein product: CASSWEQGAFYGYTF.

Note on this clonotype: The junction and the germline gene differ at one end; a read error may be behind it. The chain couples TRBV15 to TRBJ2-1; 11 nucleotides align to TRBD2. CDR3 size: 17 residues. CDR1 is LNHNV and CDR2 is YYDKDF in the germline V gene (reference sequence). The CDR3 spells CATSKTPGLAGHNEQLF. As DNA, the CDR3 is TGTGCCACCAGCAAAACCCCCGGACTAGCGGGTCACAATGAGCAGCTCTTC.